A single sample is the source of the 19 T cell receptor beta chains below, sequenced in a study of cytomegalovirus exposure and HLA in healthy donors. Using immunoSEQ multiplex PCR, the repertoire was profiled, and TCRdb retains in-frame clones only, with some absent. The top ten clones hold roughly 3% of a sample with over 200,000 clones, 88% of them seen once. What was sequenced was PBMCs. The receptors were sampled from a young woman in good health and CMV-seronegative.

The V and J genes are TRBV6-1 and TRBJ1-1, with no clear D. Deletions cut 5 bases from V and 10 bases from J, with 17 bases between. The CDR3 loop spans 13 amino acids. Germline CDR1 is MNHNS and CDR2 is SASEGT. The CDR3 nucleotides are TGTGCCAGCAGTCCCCGACATCCTCCCTCAGCTTTCTTT. Amino acid sequence: CASSPRHPPSAFF.

This clone was observed a handful of times. The chain joins TRBV2 to TRBJ1-2; D gene uncertain. Trimming removed 1 base at V and 3 bases at J, with 6 bases between. The CDR3 covers 13 residues. Germline V gene lookup returns CDR1 SNHLY and CDR2 FYNNEI. CDR3 region: CASSEGQDYGYTF. The CDR3 DNA is TGTGCCAGCAGTGAAGGGCAGGACTATGGCTACACCTTC.

The gene calls are TRBV28 and TRBJ2-7; 8 positions match TRBD2. CDR1 and CDR2 (germline): MDHEN, SYDVKM. This CDR3 region has 15 residues. V was pared by 2 bases and J by 0 bases, with 3 bases of the junction left unmatched. The CDR3 bases are TGTGCCAGCAGTTTAGGCGGGAGGAGCTCCTACGAGCAGTACTTC. It translates to CASSLGGRSSYEQYF.

This chain connects TRBV4-3 to TRBJ2-7; tentative D call: TRBD2 (6 bases). The CDR3 has 15 residues. Germline V gives CDR1 LGHNA, CDR2 YSLEER. V was shortened by 4 bases and J by 0 bases, with 13 bases between the two germline ends. CDR3 bases: TGCGCCAGCAGCCTCCAGCGGGCCGTCTCCTACGAGCAGTACTTC. It is translated as CASSLQRAVSYEQYF.

As for this clone: An end of the junction differs from the germline gene, which may be a read error. The CDR3 is CASSLGQVISDF. DNA for the CDR3: TGTGCCAGCAGCTTAGGACAGGTCATTTCTGACTTC. V is TRBV11-2 and J is TRBJ2-5, with D perhaps matching TRBD1 (6 bases). Germline V lookup: CDR1 SGHAT, CDR2 FQNNGV. CDR3 length: 12 amino acids.

The chain is built from TRBV19 and TRBJ2-7; D perhaps matches TRBD1 (5 bases). With 1 base removed from V and 2 bases from J, the gap between germline ends came to 12 bases. The CDR3 is 15 amino acids. Germline lookup yields CDR1 LNHDA and CDR2 SQIVND (reference sequence). CDR3 sequence: CASSIGQGAAYEQYF. CDR3 bases: TGTGCCAGTAGTATAGGGCAGGGTGCGGCCTACGAGCAGTACTTC.

The chain has TRBV29-1 and TRBJ2-1; TRBD2 matches 8 bases. The J segment lost 7 bases and the V segment lost 1 base, leaving 12 bases of the junction unmatched. The CDR3 is made up of 16 amino acids. Germline assignment: CDR1 SQVTM and CDR2 ANQGSEA. The CDR3 nucleotides are TGCAGCGTTGAAGGGGCGAGGCGGGAGGTTCGGAATGAGCAGTTCTTC. Amino acid sequence: CSVEGARREVRNEQFF.

The chain combines TRBV28 with TRBJ1-2; 7 bases map to TRBD1. Per the germline V gene, CDR1 is MDHEN and CDR2 is SYDVKM. The CDR3 has 15 residues. Trimming removed 5 bases from V and 3 bases from J; junction bases left unmatched: 9. The CDR3 spells CASSLYRGLDYGYTF. As DNA, the CDR3 is TGTGCCAGCAGTCTATACAGGGGATTGGACTATGGCTACACCTTC.

The sample holds one count of this clone. The rearrangement uses TRBV10-3 and TRBJ1-2, with D unresolved. Trimming shortened V by 0 bases and J by 5 bases, and 10 bases separated the two germline ends. CDR3 length: 14 residues. Germline V gene lookup returns CDR1 ENHRY and CDR2 SYGVKD. This CDR3 is CAISESRSWYGYTF. The CDR3 bases are TGTGCCATCAGTGAGTCGAGGTCGTGGTATGGCTACACCTTC.

The chain employs TRBV2 and TRBJ2-1; 12 bases are a match to TRBD2. Germline V lookup: CDR1 SNHLY, CDR2 FYNNEI. The CDR3 is 18 residues long. The ends lost 4 bases at V and 0 bases at J; junction bases unmatched: 7. CDR3 sequence: CASSGSTSGGPSYNEQFF. As DNA, the CDR3 is TGTGCCAGCAGTGGTTCGACTAGCGGGGGCCCCTCCTACAATGAGCAGTTCTTC.

This clone was observed a handful of times. This rearrangement joins TRBV4-1 to TRBJ2-2; 7 bases fit TRBD1. Losses at the gene ends were 2 bases for V and 7 bases for J; bases not matched to a gene: 7. CDR3 length equals 15 residues. CDR1 is MGHRA and CDR2 is YSYEKL in the germline V gene. The CDR3 nucleotides read TGCGCCAGCAGCCAACCCCGACAGGGCGGCGGGGAGCTGTTTTTT. Protein product: CASSQPRQGGGELFF.

The chain joins TRBV29-1 to TRBJ1-1; perhaps TRBD1 as D (5 bases). The V end lost 1 base, the J end lost 5 bases, and 17 bases lay between the germline ends. The CDR3 runs 15 residues. The V gene's germline CDR1 is SQVTM and CDR2 ANQGSEA. CDR3 amino acids: CSVEVWSGGRTEAFF. CDR3 in DNA: TGCAGCGTTGAAGTTTGGTCGGGGGGGAGGACTGAAGCTTTCTTT.

The V gene is TRBV9, the J gene TRBJ1-5, with 8 nucleotides matching TRBD1. The V and J ends lost 3 bases and 3 bases, in that order; junction bases with no gene match: 5. The CDR3 totals 15 residues. Germline-derived CDR1 and CDR2 are SGDLS and YYNGEE. CDR3 protein: CASSAGGANNQPQHF. The CDR3 nucleotides read TGTGCCAGCAGCGCAGGGGGCGCAAACAATCAGCCCCAGCATTTT.

The V call is TRBV27, the J call TRBJ2-2; tentative D call: TRBD2 (6 bases). CDR1 MNHEY and CDR2 SMNVEV come from the germline V gene (reference sequence). CDR3 length: 15 amino acids. V dropped 3 bases and J dropped 7 bases, with 15 bases sitting between them. The CDR3 sequence is CASSLGPGGYGELFF. DNA of the CDR3: TGTGCCAGCAGTTTGGGCCCAGGAGGGTACGGGGAGCTGTTTTTT.

The chain couples TRBV21-1 to TRBJ2-2; the tabulated D call, TRBD1, remains unverified against the DNA. TRBV21-1 is termed a pseudogene. CDR3 length: 14 amino acids. The CDR3: CASSKRGQPGELFF. In DNA, the CDR3 is TGTGCCAGCAGCAAAAGGGGACAGCCCGGGGAGCTGTTTTTT.

This clone is a singleton in its sample. V usage is TRBV28 and J usage is TRBJ1-1; D possibly corresponds to TRBD1 (6 bases). The CDR3 loop spans 15 amino acids. The V gene's germline CDR1 is MDHEN and CDR2 SYDVKM. Trimming cost V 6 bases and J 1 base, with 15 bases left between them. The CDR3 DNA follows: TGTGCCAGCAGGGCCGAACAGGGAAAGAACACTGAAGCTTTCTTT. Translated, it gives CASRAEQGKNTEAFF.

The chain uses TRBV19 and TRBJ1-5; no definite D call. V was cut by 3 bases and J by 7 bases, with 13 bases left in between. The CDR3 sequence is 14 residues long. Germline CDR1 is LNHDA and CDR2 is SQIVND (reference sequence). CDR3 bases: TGTGCCAGTAGTATTCGCGGCAAAAGGCAGCCCCAGCATTTT. The encoded protein is CASSIRGKRQPQHF.

This chain uses TRBV6-5 with TRBJ2-7, with a tentative D call TRBD1 (5 bases). CDR3 length: 13 amino acids. V was shortened by 8 bases and J by 2 bases, with 13 bases between the two germline ends. In germline, CDR1 is MNHEY, CDR2 SVGAGI. DNA for the CDR3: TGTGCCAGCGGCCTAGGGGCGACCTACGAGCAGTACTTC. Its protein is CASGLGATYEQYF.

This chain connects TRBV6-1 to TRBJ2-5, with D tentatively TRBD1 (6 bases). Trimming left V 6 bases short and J 2 bases short, with 10 bases between. The CDR3 loop spans 13 amino acids. Germline V gives CDR1 MNHNS, CDR2 SASEGT. The CDR3: CASRDSFQETQYF. CDR3 DNA sequence: TGTGCCAGCAGGGACAGCTTTCAAGAGACCCAGTACTTC.